The 17 T cell receptor beta chains listed next were all sequenced from one sample in a study of glioma-infiltrating T cells. The iRepertoire nested amplicon-rescue multiplex PCR amplified TCR alpha and beta CDR3s from RNA. TCRdb re-called the multiplex PCR reads through MiXCR, storing one row per CDR3 protein. In the table there are approximately 90,000 distinct CDR3 sequences, under 30% of which are singletons. Sequenced material: glioma tissue, nonneoplastic brain tissue, or PBMCs (not recorded which). Receptors originate from a human donor with low-grade glioma or glioblastoma, undergoing nonglioma brain surgery, or in good health (not recorded which).

This chain connects TRBV12-3 or TRBV12-4 to TRBJ2-7; possibly TRBD1 for D (6 bases). The CDR3 consists of 13 residues. The germline V and J ends were trimmed by 7 bases and 0 bases, with 10 bases remaining between them. The CDR3 nucleotides are TGTGCCAGCACGGACAGTACCTCCTACGAGCAGTACTTC. Encoded protein: CASTDSTSYEQYF.

On this clonotype: A much larger clone differs from this one at a single base, so this may be a read error. The chain links TRBV7-9 to TRBJ2-5, with unresolved D. V was trimmed by 6 bases and J by 4 bases, leaving 12 bases between them. Germline lookup yields CDR1 SEHNR and CDR2 FQNEAQ (reference sequence). This CDR3 spans 13 amino acids. The CDR3 spells CASSGGRRETQYF. The CDR3 bases are TGTGCCAGCAGTGGTGGCAGAAGAGAGACCCAGTACTTC.

This clonotype was observed many times. The gene calls are TRBV6-2 or TRBV6-3 and TRBJ2-7; 10 nucleotides agree with TRBD2. The germline V gene encodes CDR1 MNHEY and CDR2 SVGEGT. Unmatched junction bases numbered 8, after V lost 6 bases and J lost 0 bases. The CDR3 has 16 amino acids. The CDR3 region has the DNA TGTGCCAGCAGACGCGCCGGGACTAGCGCCTCCTACGAGCAGTACTTC. Its protein is CASRRAGTSASYEQYF.

The sample holds many counts of this clonotype. The chain joins TRBV20-1 to TRBJ2-1, with 9 nucleotides matching TRBD1. The germline gives CDR1 DFQATT, CDR2 SNEGSKA (reference sequence). The CDR3 has 15 residues. V dropped 5 bases and J dropped 5; count of bases not matched to a gene: 10. CDR3 in DNA: TGCAGTGCTCGTACCGGGACAGGGTATGACAATGAGCAGTTCTTC. This sequence encodes CSARTGTGYDNEQFF.

This clonotype was seen many times. The chain recombines TRBV4-2 with TRBJ2-5, with TRBD1 matching 12 bases. There are 16 residues in the CDR3. V was pared by 8 bases and J by 4 bases, with 11 bases of the junction left unmatched. Germline V gene lookup returns CDR1 LGHNA and CDR2 YNFKEQ. This chain's CDR3 is CASGGPGQGAGETQYF. The DNA for the CDR3 is TGTGCCAGCGGGGGACCGGGACAGGGGGCCGGAGAGACCCAGTACTTC.

This clonotype was seen at least ten times. The chain links TRBV12-3 or TRBV12-4 to TRBJ2-5; 14 positions match TRBD2. The ends lost 5 bases at V and 4 bases at J; junction bases unmatched: 9. The CDR3 length is 17 residues. This CDR3 is CASSRMTSGRAGETQYF. The CDR3 DNA is TGTGCCAGCAGTAGGATGACTAGCGGGAGGGCCGGAGAGACCCAGTACTTC.

This clonotype was found many times. The rearrangement uses TRBV20-1 and TRBJ1-1; D not certain. Germline-derived CDR1 and CDR2 are DFQATT and SNEGSKA (reference sequence). This CDR3 region has 14 residues. Trimming cost V 6 bases and J 4 bases, with 18 bases left between them. This CDR3 reads CSASPAYESTEAFF. CDR3 DNA sequence: TGCAGTGCCTCCCCGGCCTATGAAAGCACTGAAGCTTTCTTT.

In its sample, this clonotype was seen many times. This chain links TRBV12-3 or TRBV12-4 with TRBJ2-5, with D possibly TRBD1 on 6 matching bases. The CDR3 runs 15 residues. V was pared by 5 bases and J by 5 bases, with 18 bases between. The CDR3 protein is CASSPRKQGRETQYF. CDR3 bases: TGTGCCAGCAGTCCCCGCAAACAGGGACGCGAGACCCAGTACTTC.

The rearrangement uses TRBV12-3 or TRBV12-4 and TRBJ1-2; TRBD1 might be the D (5 bases). The CDR3 consists of 11 residues. V was cut by 7 bases and J by 8 bases, with 11 bases left in between. CDR3 nucleotide sequence: TGTGCCAGCACGAAGGGGTACGGCTACACCTTC. The encoded protein is CASTKGYGYTF.

This clonotype was detected many times. The V and J genes are TRBV25-1 and TRBJ1-2; the D is unclear. This CDR3 comprises 16 residues. Germline lookup yields CDR1 MGHDK and CDR2 SYGVNS. Trimming cost V 3 bases and J 1 base, with 15 bases left between them. Here the CDR3 DNA reads TGTGCCAGCAGTGAGGCCGGGTCAGCGCATAACTATGGCTACACCTTC. This sequence encodes CASSEAGSAHNYGYTF.

CDR3 protein: CSVDATGAGETQYF. The CDR3 DNA follows: TGCAGCGTCGATGCGACAGGGGCCGGGGAGACCCAGTACTTC. The rearrangement joins TRBV29-1 to TRBJ2-5; TRBD1 matches 8 bases. CDR1 is SQVTM, CDR2 ANQGSEA, per germline. V shed 6 bases and J 5 bases; nucleotides not matched to a gene: 11. This CDR3 comprises 14 residues.

This clonotype was seen at least ten times. The chain joins TRBV14 to TRBJ1-3; tentatively, D is TRBD1 (6 bases). The germline V gene encodes CDR1 SGHDN and CDR2 FVKESK. With 2 bases removed from V and 0 bases from J, the gap between germline ends came to 11 bases. This CDR3 region has 16 residues. The CDR3 here is CASSQSGAYSGNTIYF. CDR3 sequence (DNA): TGTGCCAGCAGCCAATCGGGGGCCTACTCTGGAAACACCATATATTTT.

This clonotype was picked up a small number of times. The rearrangement joins TRBV12-3 or TRBV12-4 to TRBJ2-7; tentative D call: TRBD1 (5 bases). The V end lost 7 bases, the J end lost 6 bases, and 16 bases lay between the germline ends. The CDR3 has 13 amino acids. The CDR3 spells CASTIGVTGEQYF. DNA of the CDR3: TGTGCCAGCACCATAGGGGTAACGGGCGAGCAGTACTTC.

As to this clonotype: At one end, the junction sequence differs from germline, possibly due to a read error. This chain uses TRBV18 with TRBJ1-1; 7 nucleotides align to TRBD1. Germline CDR1 is KGHSH and CDR2 is LQKENI. The CDR3 covers 15 residues. The CDR3: CASSGQKGVSTEAFF. In DNA, the CDR3 is TGTGCCAGCTCGGGACAGAAGGGGGTGAGCACTGAAGCCTTCTTT.

Points on this clonotype: This may come from a read error, since a much larger clone is one base off. As DNA, the CDR3 is TGTGCCAGCAGTTACCGTGGGGGACAGACCAACGAGCAGTACTTC. This sequence encodes CASSYRGGQTNEQYF. The chain combines TRBV27 with TRBJ2-7, with 7 bases aligning to TRBD1. The CDR3 covers 15 residues. The V segment lost 4 bases and the J segment 5 bases; nucleotides outside the gene matches: 11. Per germline, CDR1 MNHEY and CDR2 SMNVEV (reference sequence).

This clonotype was found a few times. The chain carries TRBV7-6 and TRBJ2-1; no reliable D call. Germline assignment: CDR1 SGHVS and CDR2 FNYEAQ. V gave up 2 bases and J gave up 7 bases, with 9 bases separating them. The CDR3 runs 13 residues. The CDR3 here is CASSLRLGNEQFF. The CDR3 DNA is TGTGCCAGCAGCTTAAGGCTAGGGAATGAGCAGTTCTTC.

The chain has TRBV2 and TRBJ1-5; possibly TRBD1 for D (5 bases). Trimming removed 6 bases from V and 4 bases from J, with 10 bases in between. This CDR3 has 13 residues. Germline loops: CDR1 SNHLY, CDR2 FYNNEI. The CDR3 region is CASSRDRNQPQHF. In nucleotides, the CDR3 is TGTGCCAGCAGCAGGGATAGGAATCAGCCCCAGCATTTT.